Presented here are 13 T cell receptor beta chains from one specimen sequenced in a study of blood T cell repertoires in COVID-19. The data were produced by immunoSEQ multiplex PCR, yet TCRdb's version contains in-frame clones alone and is incomplete. The profile covers 86,000 or so clones, with approximately 78% appearing a single time and 0.95% to 1.5% taken by the ten largest. The sequenced material came from peripheral blood. Receptors were obtained from an elderly woman with acute or convalescent COVID-19.

The V gene is TRBV7-6, the J gene TRBJ1-2; 8 positions agree with TRBD1. This CDR3 is 16 amino acids long. CDR1 is SGHVS, CDR2 FNYEAQ, per germline. Trimming took 0 bases from V and 4 from J; bases not matched to a gene: 7. CDR3 amino acids: CASSLARTGTRYGYTF. The CDR3 nucleotides read TGTGCCAGCAGCTTAGCTAGGACAGGGACACGCTATGGCTACACCTTC.

This chain links TRBV19 with TRBJ2-1; tentatively, D is TRBD2 (5 bases). Germline assignment: CDR1 LNHDA and CDR2 SQIVND (reference sequence). Deletions cut 5 bases from V and 5 bases from J, with 10 bases between. The CDR3 is made up of 13 amino acids. Here the CDR3 reads CASSRKLDNEQFF. The CDR3 nucleotides are TGTGCCAGTAGTCGCAAACTAGACAATGAGCAGTTCTTC.

This chain joins TRBV15 and TRBJ1-1; D is ambiguous. This CDR3 has 13 amino acids. The ends were cut back, 1 base at V and 3 bases at J, with 6 bases in the middle. The V gene's germline CDR1 is LNHNV and CDR2 YYDKDF (reference sequence). The CDR3 spells CATSRGRDTEAFF. CDR3 in DNA: TGTGCCACCAGCAGAGGTCGGGACACTGAAGCTTTCTTT.

This clone has only one observation. The rearrangement links TRBV5-1 to TRBJ1-5; D uncertain. Trimming cost V 0 bases and J 3 bases, with 10 bases left between them. The CDR3 extends over 15 amino acids. Germline CDR1 is SGHRS and CDR2 is YFSETQ. The CDR3 is CASSLEGGINQPQHF. DNA for the CDR3: TGCGCCAGCAGCTTGGAAGGAGGGATCAATCAGCCCCAGCATTTT.

In its sample, this clone was seen a few times. The chain joins TRBV18 to TRBJ2-3, with 8 bases that match TRBD1. The CDR3 totals 15 residues. The V gene's germline CDR1 is KGHSH and CDR2 LQKENI. V lost 6 bases, J lost 1 base, and 6 bases stayed unmatched. The CDR3 sequence is CASSRDRGGTDTQYF. The CDR3 DNA reads TGTGCCAGCTCCCGAGACAGGGGCGGCACAGATACGCAGTATTTT.

The rearrangement joins TRBV23-1 to TRBJ1-5; possible D gene TRBD1, 6 bases. TRBV23-1 is known as an ORF, though its function is uncertain. Trimming took off 7 bases at V and 0 bases at J, with 13 bases between the two ends. This CDR3 comprises 15 residues. The chain's CDR3 is CASTWTVDSNQPQHF. In nucleotides, the CDR3 is TGCGCCAGCACCTGGACAGTCGATAGCAATCAGCCCCAGCATTTT.

The rearrangement links TRBV5-6 to TRBJ2-2; 9 bases are a match to TRBD2. This CDR3 spans 15 amino acids. The germline V gene encodes CDR1 SGHDT and CDR2 YYEEEE. Trimming at V came to 2 bases and at J to 6 bases, leaving 5 bases not matched to a gene. The DNA of the CDR3 is TGTGCCAGCAGCTTCCTAGCGGGACCCGCCGGGGAGCTGTTTTTT. Translation gives CASSFLAGPAGELFF.

V is TRBV28 and J is TRBJ1-1, with D perhaps matching TRBD1 (6 bases). Germline values: CDR1 MDHEN, CDR2 SYDVKM. V was trimmed by 4 bases and J by 5 bases, leaving 11 bases between them. The CDR3 covers 13 residues. CDR3: CASSSIRGTEAFF. The DNA of the CDR3 is TGTGCCAGCAGTTCAATAAGGGGGACTGAAGCTTTCTTT.

The rearrangement uses TRBV5-1 and TRBJ2-5; 9 bases line up with TRBD2. The junction had 12 bases not matched to a gene; V was cut back by 0 bases and J by 9 bases. This CDR3 has 16 amino acids. Germline V CDR1 and CDR2: SGHRS, YFSETQ. The CDR3: CASSLAPSGTPGSQYF. The CDR3 DNA reads as TGCGCCAGCAGCTTGGCTCCTAGCGGGACCCCAGGGTCCCAGTACTTC.

This clone appeared once. J is TRBJ2-1 and V is TRBV19; 14 positions match TRBD2. This CDR3 contains 15 residues. From germline, CDR1 is LNHDA and CDR2 SQIVND (reference sequence). With 5 bases clipped from V and 6 bases from J, the junction kept 3 bases outside the gene matches. The CDR3 nucleotides are TGTGCCAGTAGTCAGACTAGCGGGAGGGTCAATGAGCAGTTCTTC. Protein sequence: CASSQTSGRVNEQFF.

This clone showed up just once. The chain uses TRBV19 and TRBJ2-1; 12 bases align to TRBD1. Germline V gives CDR1 LNHDA, CDR2 SQIVND (reference sequence). The CDR3 consists of 18 residues. Trimming removed 9 bases from V and 8 bases from J; junction bases left unmatched: 20. The CDR3 region has the DNA TGTGCCAGCTCCGGGACAGGGGGCGCTAGGTGGAATTTTGATGAGCAGTTCTTC. Translated: CASSGTGGARWNFDEQFF.

The chain has TRBV6-5 and TRBJ1-6; 7 bases agree with TRBD1. The germline CDR1 and CDR2 sequences are MNHEY and SVGAGI. V gave up 10 bases and J gave up 6 bases; unmatched junction bases: 9. This CDR3 spans 14 amino acids. CDR3 sequence: CATTTGWVNSPLHF. The CDR3, as DNA: TGTGCCACCACGACAGGGTGGGTTAATTCACCCCTCCACTTT.

This clone was detected once. V is TRBV5-6 and J is TRBJ2-2, with 9 bases that match TRBD2. The germline CDR1 and CDR2 sequences are SGHDT and YYEEEE. V shed 0 bases, J shed 4 bases, and the junction held 7 bases outside the gene matches. This CDR3 is 17 amino acids long. The CDR3 reads CASSLAGVAGATGELFF. The CDR3 nucleotides read TGTGCCAGCAGCTTGGCCGGCGTAGCGGGAGCCACCGGGGAGCTGTTTTTT.